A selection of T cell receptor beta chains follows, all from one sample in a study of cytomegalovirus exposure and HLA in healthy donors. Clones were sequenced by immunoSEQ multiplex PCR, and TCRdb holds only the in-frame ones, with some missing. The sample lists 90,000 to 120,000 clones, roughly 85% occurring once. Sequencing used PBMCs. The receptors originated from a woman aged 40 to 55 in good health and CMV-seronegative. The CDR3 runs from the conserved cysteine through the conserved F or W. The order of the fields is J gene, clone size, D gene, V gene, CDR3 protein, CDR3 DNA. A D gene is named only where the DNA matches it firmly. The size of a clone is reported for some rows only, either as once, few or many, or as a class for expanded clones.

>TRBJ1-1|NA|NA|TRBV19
CASSTLGGLNTEAFF
TGTGCCAGTAGTACCCTGGGGGGTTTGAACACTGAAGCTTTCTTT
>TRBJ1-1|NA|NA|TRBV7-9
CASRNAGGAITEAFF
TGTGCCAGCAGAAATGCAGGCGGGGCAATCACTGAAGCTTTCTTT
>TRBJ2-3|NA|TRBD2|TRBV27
CASSLAGGVSTDTQYF
TGTGCCAGCAGTTTAGCGGGGGGGGTGAGCACAGATACGCAGTATTTT
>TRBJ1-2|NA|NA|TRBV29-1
CSVPWGDSNYGYTF
TGCAGCGTGCCCTGGGGCGATTCTAACTATGGCTACACCTTC
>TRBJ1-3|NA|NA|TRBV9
CASSVISQGAGNTIYF
TGTGCCAGCAGCGTCATTTCACAGGGAGCTGGAAACACCATATATTTT
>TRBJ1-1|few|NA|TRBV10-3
CAISESSGEEAFF
TGTGCCATCAGTGAGTCGTCGGGGGAGGAAGCTTTCTTT
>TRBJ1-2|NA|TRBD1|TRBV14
CASSQGQGRKDGYTF
TGTGCCAGCAGCCAAGGACAGGGAAGGAAAGATGGCTACACCTTC
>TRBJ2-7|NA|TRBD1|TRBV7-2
CASSPRDRPTREQYF
TGTGCCAGCAGCCCGAGGGACAGGCCTACTAGGGAGCAGTACTTC
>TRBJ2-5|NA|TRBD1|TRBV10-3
CAIRPGTGERETQYF
TGTGCCATCAGGCCCGGGACAGGGGAGAGAGAGACCCAGTACTTC
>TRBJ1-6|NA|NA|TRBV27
CASRNDRTSSYNSPLHF
TGTGCCAGCAGAAACGACAGGACCTCCTCCTATAATTCCCCCCTCCACTTT
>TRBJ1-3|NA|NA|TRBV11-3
CASSLDLDSVSGNTIYF
TGTGCCAGCAGCTTAGACCTGGACAGCGTCTCTGGAAACACCATATATTTT
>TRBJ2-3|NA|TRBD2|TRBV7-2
CASSSQWQAGTTDTQYF
TGTGCCAGCAGCTCCCAATGGCAAGCGGGGACCACAGATACGCAGTATTTT
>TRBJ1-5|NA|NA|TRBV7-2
CASSPKAGRRNQPQHF
TGTGCCAGCAGTCCCAAGGCGGGGCGCCGCAATCAGCCCCAGCATTTT
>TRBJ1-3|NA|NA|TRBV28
CASRTGRGGGGNTIYF
TGTGCCAGCAGAACCGGCAGGGGAGGGGGTGGAAACACCATATATTTT
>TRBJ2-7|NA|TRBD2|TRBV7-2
CASSLVASGATSYEQYF
TGTGCCAGCAGCTTAGTTGCTAGCGGGGCGACCTCCTACGAGCAGTACTTC
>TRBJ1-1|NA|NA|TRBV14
CASSRLRNTEAFF
TGTGCCAGCAGCCGCCTTAGGAACACTGAAGCTTTCTTT
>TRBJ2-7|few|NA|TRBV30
CAWTTFSDSYEQYF
TGTGCCTGGACGACATTCTCGGACTCCTACGAGCAGTACTTC
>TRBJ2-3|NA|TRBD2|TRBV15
CATSRDLSGAHTDTQYF
TGTGCCACCAGCAGAGATCTAAGCGGGGCCCACACAGATACGCAGTATTTT
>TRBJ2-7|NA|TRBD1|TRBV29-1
CSVARDRGPYEQYF
TGCAGCGTTGCCCGGGACAGGGGTCCCTACGAGCAGTACTTC
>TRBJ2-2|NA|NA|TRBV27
CASSFRTGELFF
TGTGCCAGCAGTTTCCGCACCGGGGAGCTGTTTTTT
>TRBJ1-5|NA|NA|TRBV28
CASSFARRDDPQHF
TGTGCCAGCAGTTTCGCCAGGCGGGACGATCCCCAGCATTTT
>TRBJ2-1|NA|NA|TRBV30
CALRDNEQFF
TGTGCCCTCAGGGACAATGAGCAGTTCTTC
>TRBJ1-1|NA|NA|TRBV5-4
CASSPFSGQSTEAFF
TGTGCCAGCAGCCCATTTTCCGGACAGTCCACTGAAGCTTTCTTT
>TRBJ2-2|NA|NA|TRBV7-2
CASSLAGRITGELFF
TGTGCCAGCAGCTTGGCGGGGCGGATCACCGGGGAGCTGTTTTTT
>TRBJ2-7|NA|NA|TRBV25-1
CASSLAGGSYEQYF
TGTGCCAGCAGTTTGGCGGGTGGCTCCTACGAGCAGTACTTC
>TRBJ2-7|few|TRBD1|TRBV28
CASTGTASTYEQYF
TGTGCCAGCACCGGGACAGCCTCAACCTACGAGCAGTACTTC
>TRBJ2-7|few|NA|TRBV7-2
CASSWGVTTDEQYF
TGTGCCAGCAGCTGGGGTGTGACGACAGACGAGCAGTACTTC
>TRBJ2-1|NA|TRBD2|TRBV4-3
CASSQDDVGTSGSSNEQFF
TGCGCCAGCAGCCAAGACGACGTCGGGACTAGCGGGAGTAGCAATGAGCAGTTCTTC
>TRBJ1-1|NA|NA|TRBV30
CAWSDSTVLTQAFF
TGTGCCTGGAGTGACTCGACAGTTCTCACTCAAGCTTTCTTT
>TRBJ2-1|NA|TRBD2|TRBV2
CARGTSGTNEQFF
TGTGCCAGGGGGACTAGCGGGACCAATGAGCAGTTCTTC
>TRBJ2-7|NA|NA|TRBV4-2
CASSPRTTGSYEQYF
TGTGCCAGCAGCCCCCGGACTACGGGATCCTACGAGCAGTACTTC
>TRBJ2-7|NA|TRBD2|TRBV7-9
CATGLAGGEQYF
TGTGCCACGGGACTAGCGGGAGGCGAGCAGTACTTC
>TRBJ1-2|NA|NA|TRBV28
CASSLGQNVYGYTF
TGTGCCAGCAGTTTGGGGCAGAACGTCTATGGCTACACCTTC
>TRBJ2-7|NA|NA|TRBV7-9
CSSSHSRGLSSGTPYEQYF
TGTTCCAGCAGTCACAGCAGGGGATTGTCATCAGGAACCCCCTACGAGCAGTACTTC
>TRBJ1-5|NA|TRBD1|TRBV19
CASTPGTENQPQHF
TGTGCCAGCACTCCCGGGACAGAGAATCAGCCCCAGCATTTT
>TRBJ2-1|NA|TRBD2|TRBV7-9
CASSFRTSGRGNEQFF
TGTGCCAGCAGCTTCAGGACTAGCGGGAGAGGTAATGAGCAGTTCTTC
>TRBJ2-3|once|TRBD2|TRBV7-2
CASSLKVGGHTDTQYF
TGTGCCAGCAGCCTAAAAGTGGGAGGGCATACAGATACGCAGTATTTT
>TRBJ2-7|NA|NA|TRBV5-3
CARSLGLVGFEQYF
TGTGCCAGAAGCTTGGGACTAGTGGGATTCGAGCAGTACTTC
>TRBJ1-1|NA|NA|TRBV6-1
CAIGGGTEAFF
TGTGCCATCGGCGGGGGCACTGAAGCTTTCTTT
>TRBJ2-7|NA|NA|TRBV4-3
CASSQEAEDEQYF
TGCGCCAGCAGCCAAGAAGCAGAGGACGAGCAGTACTTC
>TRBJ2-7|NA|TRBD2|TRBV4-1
CASSRGMASGSYEQYF
TGCGCCAGCAGCCGGGGGATGGCTAGCGGATCTTACGAGCAGTACTTC
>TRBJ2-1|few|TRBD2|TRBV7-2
CASSLASGGARNEQFF
TGTGCCAGCAGCTTAGCGAGCGGGGGGGCGAGGAATGAGCAGTTCTTC
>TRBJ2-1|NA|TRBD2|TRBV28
CASSLLAGGQYEQFF
TGTGCCAGCAGTTTACTAGCGGGAGGGCAGTACGAGCAGTTCTTC
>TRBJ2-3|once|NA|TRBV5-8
CASSLTRDSTDTQYF
TGTGCCAGCAGCCTAACGAGAGACTCCACAGATACGCAGTATTTT
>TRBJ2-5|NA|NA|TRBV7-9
CASSPGVPGRETQYF
TGTGCCAGCAGCCCAGGGGTTCCGGGTCGAGAGACCCAGTACTTC
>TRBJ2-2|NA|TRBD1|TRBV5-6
CASSAGQGDTGELFF
TGTGCCAGCAGCGCTGGACAGGGCGACACCGGGGAGCTGTTTTTT
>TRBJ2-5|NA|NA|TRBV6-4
CASRTGGKETQYF
TGTGCCAGTCGGACTGGCGGAAAAGAGACCCAGTACTTC
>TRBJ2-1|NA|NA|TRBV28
CASSLVGLNYNEQFF
TGTGCCAGCAGTTTAGTCGGTCTAAATTACAATGAGCAGTTCTTC
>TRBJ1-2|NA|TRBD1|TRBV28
CASSSGQGARPLWNYGYTF
TGTGCCAGCAGTTCGGGACAGGGGGCAAGGCCCCTATGGAACTATGGCTACACCTTC
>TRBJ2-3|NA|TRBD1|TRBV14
CASSQQWGQGTHDTQYF
TGTGCCAGCAGCCAACAATGGGGACAGGGAACGCACGATACGCAGTATTTT